These 20 T cell receptor beta chains were all obtained from the same sample, sequenced in a study of T-cell memory formation after mild COVID-19. TCRdb ran MiXCR on the 5' RACE reads and lists one entry per CDR3 protein. This table holds under 300,000 distinct CDR3 sequences, roughly 8.2% found once. The sample comprised PBMCs or a T cell subset sorted from them (not recorded which). Source of these receptors: a man younger than 35 who had mild COVID-19 (a few samples of this study predate the infection). Cell type and time point are not known.

The chain has TRBV7-9 and TRBJ1-6, with D unclear. This CDR3 has 14 residues. Trimming cost V 6 bases and J 7 bases, with 13 bases left between them. Germline CDR1 SEHNR, CDR2 FQNEAQ (reference sequence). CDR3 amino acids: CASSLPGVNSPLHF. In nucleotides, the CDR3 is TGTGCCAGCAGTCTCCCCGGTGTGAATTCACCCCTCCACTTT. The full variable domain, its missing parts supplied by reference TRBV7-9 and TRBJ1-6, is DTGVSQNPRHKITKRGQNVTFRCDPISEHNRLYWYRQTLGQGPEFLTYFQNEAQLEKSRLLSDRFSAERPKGSFSTLEIQRTEQGDSAMYLCASSLPGVNSPLHFGNGTRLTVT.

This clonotype was observed a handful of times. The V call is TRBV12-3 or TRBV12-4, the J call TRBJ2-2; D is unresolved. This CDR3 spans 16 amino acids. Trimming took off 4 bases at V and 3 bases at J, with 15 bases between the two ends. The chain's CDR3 is CASSWQAIGYTGELFF. For the CDR3, the DNA is TGTGCCAGCAGTTGGCAAGCCATAGGGTACACCGGGGAGCTGTTTTTT.

The gene calls are TRBV6-4 and TRBJ2-1, with a possible D match to TRBD2 (6 bases). Trimming cost V 8 bases and J 0 bases, with 14 bases left between them. Germline V lookup: CDR1 MRHNA, CDR2 SNTAGT. The CDR3 has 15 amino acids. CDR3 loop: CASSAGSSSYNEQFF. The CDR3 DNA follows: TGTGCCAGCTCGGCGGGGTCGAGCTCCTACAATGAGCAGTTCTTC.

This clonotype was picked up many times. The DNA for the CDR3 is TGCAGTGCTAGATCGGATAGCAATCAGCCCCAGCATTTT. It codes for CSARSDSNQPQHF. The chain couples TRBV20-1 to TRBJ1-5; D is uncertain. V lost 2 bases and J 0 bases, leaving 5 bases between the germline ends. This CDR3 comprises 13 residues. CDR1 DFQATT and CDR2 SNEGSKA come from the germline V gene (reference sequence).

The chain carries TRBV2 and TRBJ2-1, with TRBD2 matching 7 bases. The V gene's germline CDR1 is SNHLY and CDR2 FYNNEI. J gave up 9 bases and V 6 bases, and 5 bases lay outside the gene matches. CDR3 length: 12 amino acids. The CDR3 DNA follows: TGTGCCAGCAGCTTGATAGCGGGTGAGCAGTTCTTC. Its protein product is CASSLIAGEQFF.

In this sample, this clonotype turned up once. The rearrangement uses TRBV5-4 and TRBJ2-7; the D is unclear. CDR1 is SGHNT and CDR2 is YYREEE in the germline V gene (reference sequence). The CDR3 runs to 15 residues. V was trimmed by 3 bases and J by 0 bases, leaving 13 bases between them. The CDR3 region is CASSSQTQSSYEQYF. The CDR3 DNA is TGTGCCAGCAGCTCCCAGACGCAGAGCTCCTACGAGCAGTACTTC.

This clonotype was seen ten or more times. The J gene is TRBJ2-3, the V gene TRBV7-2; no definite D call. V was shortened by 6 bases and J by 0 bases, with 13 bases between the two germline ends. CDR1 is SGHTA and CDR2 is FQGNSA in the germline V gene. The CDR3 consists of 15 residues. The CDR3 protein is CASRAPGRSTDTQYF. CDR3 nucleotides: TGTGCCAGCAGGGCGCCGGGTCGTAGCACAGATACGCAGTATTTT.

This clonotype was counted a few times. CDR3 nucleotide sequence: TGTGCCAGCAGCTTAGCGCGGAGGGGGTCTGAAGCTTTCTTT. Its protein product is CASSLARRGSEAFF. The rearrangement links TRBV7-2 to TRBJ1-1; D may be TRBD1 (6 bases). The V and J ends lost 0 bases and 6 bases respectively, with 11 bases between them. The CDR3 has 14 amino acids. CDR1 is SGHTA and CDR2 is FQGNSA in the germline V gene.

The sample holds a few counts of this clonotype. V and J are TRBV3-1 and TRBJ2-3; 7 bases are a match to TRBD1. CDR1 is LGHDT, CDR2 YNNKEL, per germline (reference sequence). CDR3 length: 15 amino acids. V dropped 1 base and J dropped 6; count of bases not matched to a gene: 7. DNA of the CDR3: TGTGCCAGCAGCCAAGTTGTGAGGGGGCTGGATACGCAGTATTTT. It yields the protein CASSQVVRGLDTQYF.

This chain uses TRBV19 with TRBJ1-2; unclear D gene. Deletions cut 7 bases from V and 5 bases from J, with 11 bases between. CDR1 is LNHDA, CDR2 SQIVND, per germline (reference sequence). The CDR3 contains 12 residues. CDR3 in DNA: TGTGCCAGTAATGTCCTCGGGTATGGCTACACCTTC. It codes for CASNVLGYGYTF. Looking up the rest from reference TRBV19 and TRBJ1-2 gives the full variable domain: DGGITQSPKYLFRKEGQNVTLSCEQNLNHDAMYWYRQDPGQGLRLIYYSQIVNDFQKGDIAEGYSVSREKKESFPLTVTSAQKNPTAFYLCASNVLGYGYTFGSGTRLTVV.

This chain uses TRBV5-1 with TRBJ2-6; possible D gene TRBD1, 5 bases. Trimming took off 3 bases at V and 0 bases at J, with 10 bases between the two ends. The germline CDR1 and CDR2 sequences are SGHRS and YFSETQ. This CDR3 region has 16 residues. The CDR3 loop is CASSSQEYSGANVLTF. CDR3 nucleotide sequence: TGCGCCAGCAGCTCACAGGAATACTCTGGGGCCAACGTCCTGACTTTC.

This clonotype was observed many times. The chain links TRBV10-2 to TRBJ2-3; TRBD2 matches at 12 bases. The CDR3 spans 16 residues. CDR1 WSHSY and CDR2 SAAADI come from the germline V gene. V shed 6 bases and J 3 bases; nucleotides not matched to a gene: 7. The CDR3 DNA is TGCGCCAGCAGACCGGGACTAGCGGGCGAAACAGATACGCAGTATTTT. Its translation: CASRPGLAGETDTQYF.

This clonotype appeared a few times. The chain has TRBV2 and TRBJ1-5; D gene ambiguous. The ends were cut back, 1 base at V and 5 bases at J, with 6 bases in the middle. Germline assignment: CDR1 SNHLY and CDR2 FYNNEI. CDR3 length equals 13 residues. Written as DNA, the CDR3 is TGTGCCAGCAGTGAAGAGGTGGATCAGCCCCAGCATTTT. Translating it yields CASSEEVDQPQHF. Full variable domain (rest looked up from reference TRBV2 and TRBJ1-5): EPEVTQTPSHQVTQMGQEVILRCVPISNHLYFYWYRQILGQKVEFLVSFYNNEISEKSEIFDDQFSVERPDGSNFTLKIRSTKLEDSAMYFCASSEEVDQPQHFGDGTRLSIL.

This clonotype was picked up many times. V usage is TRBV12-3 or TRBV12-4 and J usage is TRBJ2-1, with TRBD1 identical over 7 bases. The junction had 5 bases not matched to a gene; V was cut back by 6 bases and J by 0 bases. The CDR3 has 15 amino acids. The CDR3 is CASRVTGSSYNEQFF. CDR3 coding DNA: TGTGCCAGCAGAGTGACAGGGAGCTCCTACAATGAGCAGTTCTTC.

This clonotype has just a few counts. The rearrangement joins TRBV5-5 to TRBJ2-7, with TRBD2 as a possible D gene (6 bases). Germline V CDR1 and CDR2: SGHKS, YYEKEE (reference sequence). The CDR3 length is 12 residues. V gave up 2 bases and J gave up 5 bases, with 8 bases separating them. The CDR3 here is CASSFGGNEQYF. In nucleotides, the CDR3 is TGTGCCAGCAGCTTCGGCGGGAACGAGCAGTACTTC.

This clonotype was seen repeatedly, ten times or more. The V and J genes are TRBV7-2 and TRBJ1-2; a weak D match, TRBD1 (6 bases). Trimming took 6 bases from V and 4 from J, leaving 12 bases between them. The CDR3 has 13 residues. Germline lookup yields CDR1 SGHTA and CDR2 FQGNSA. This CDR3 is CASSLDRSYGYTF. The CDR3 DNA sequence: TGTGCCAGCAGTCTCGACAGGTCCTATGGCTACACCTTC.

This clonotype was seen repeatedly, ten times or more. CDR3: CASSPPYTSYEQYF. In DNA, the CDR3 is TGTGCCAGCTCACCACCTTACACCTCCTACGAGCAGTACTTC. The genes are TRBV18 and TRBJ2-7, with D unresolved. V was clipped by 0 bases and J by 0 bases, with 6 bases between them. Looked up from germline, CDR1 is KGHSH and CDR2 is LQKENI. The CDR3 consists of 14 residues. Supplemented by reference TRBV18 and TRBJ2-7, the full variable domain reads NAGVMQNPRHLVRRRGQEARLRCSPMKGHSHVYWYRQLPEEGLKFMVYLQKENIIDESGMPKERFSAEFPKEGPSILRIQQVVRGDSAAYFCASSPPYTSYEQYFGPGTRLTVT.

This clonotype was counted between two and nine times. V and J are TRBV5-1 and TRBJ2-5; 7 nucleotides align to TRBD1. The CDR3 totals 15 residues. CDR1 and CDR2 from the germline V gene are SGHRS and YFSETQ. Trimming at V came to 4 bases and at J to 1 base, leaving 7 bases not matched to a gene. The CDR3: CASSPGTALQETQYF. CDR3 nucleotides: TGCGCCAGCAGCCCAGGGACAGCCCTCCAAGAGACCCAGTACTTC.

The rearrangement uses TRBV18 and TRBJ1-2, with TRBD1 as a possible D gene (5 bases). Germline V CDR1 and CDR2: KGHSH, LQKENI. Deletions cut 3 bases from V and 0 bases from J, with 14 bases between. This CDR3 region has 16 residues. The CDR3 is CASSPRGLSANYGYTF. In DNA, the CDR3 is TGTGCCAGCTCACCTCGGGGACTGTCAGCTAACTATGGCTACACCTTC.

There are many counts of this clonotype. CDR3 sequence reads: CASGLESTGELFF. The CDR3 DNA reads TGTGCCAGCGGACTAGAGAGCACCGGGGAGCTGTTTTTT. J is TRBJ2-2 and V is TRBV28, with 7 positions matching TRBD2. Germline V gene sequence: CDR1 MDHEN, CDR2 SYDVKM. CDR3 size: 13 residues. V lost 8 bases to trimming and J lost 4 bases; unmatched junction nucleotides: 4.